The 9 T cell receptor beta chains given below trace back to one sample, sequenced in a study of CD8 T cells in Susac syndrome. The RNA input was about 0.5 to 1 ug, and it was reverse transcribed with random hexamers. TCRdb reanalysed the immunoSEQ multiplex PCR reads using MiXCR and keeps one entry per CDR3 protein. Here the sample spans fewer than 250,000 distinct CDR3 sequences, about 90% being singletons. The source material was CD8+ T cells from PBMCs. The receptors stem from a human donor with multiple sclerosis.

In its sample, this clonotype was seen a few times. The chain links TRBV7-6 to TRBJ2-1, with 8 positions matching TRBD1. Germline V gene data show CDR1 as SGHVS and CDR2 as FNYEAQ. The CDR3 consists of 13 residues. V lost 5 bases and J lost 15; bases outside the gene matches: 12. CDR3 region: CASSRIRQGKGFF. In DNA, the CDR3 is TGTGCCAGCAGCCGAATTCGACAGGGGAAGGGGTTCTTC.

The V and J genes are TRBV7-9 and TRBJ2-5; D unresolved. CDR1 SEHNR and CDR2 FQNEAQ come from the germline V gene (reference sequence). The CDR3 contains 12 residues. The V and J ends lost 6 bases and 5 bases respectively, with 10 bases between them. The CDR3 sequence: CASRDGSETQYF. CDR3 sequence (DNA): TGTGCCAGCAGAGATGGGTCGGAGACCCAGTACTTC.

CDR3 region: CSVVRGVTGELFF. CDR3 DNA: TGCAGCGTTGTTAGAGGGGTCACCGGGGAGCTGTTTTTT. This chain links TRBV29-1 with TRBJ2-2; D tentatively fits TRBD1 or TRBD2 (5 bases each). This CDR3 spans 13 amino acids. The germline V and J ends were trimmed by 4 bases and 4 bases, with 10 bases remaining between them. The V gene's germline CDR1 is SQVTM and CDR2 ANQGSEA.

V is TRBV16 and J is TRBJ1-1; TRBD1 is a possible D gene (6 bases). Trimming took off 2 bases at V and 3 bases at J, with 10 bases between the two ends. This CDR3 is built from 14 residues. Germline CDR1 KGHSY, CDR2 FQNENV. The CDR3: CASSQGGPDTEAFF. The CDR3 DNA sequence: TGTGCCAGCAGCCAAGGGGGGCCTGACACTGAAGCTTTCTTT.

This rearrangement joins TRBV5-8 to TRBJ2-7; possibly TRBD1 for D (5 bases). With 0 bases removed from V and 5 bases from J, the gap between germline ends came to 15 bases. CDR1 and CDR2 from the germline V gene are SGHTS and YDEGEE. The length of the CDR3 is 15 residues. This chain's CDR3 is CASSLAGRERDEQYF. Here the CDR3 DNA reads TGTGCCAGCAGCTTGGCCGGCAGGGAAAGGGACGAGCAGTACTTC.

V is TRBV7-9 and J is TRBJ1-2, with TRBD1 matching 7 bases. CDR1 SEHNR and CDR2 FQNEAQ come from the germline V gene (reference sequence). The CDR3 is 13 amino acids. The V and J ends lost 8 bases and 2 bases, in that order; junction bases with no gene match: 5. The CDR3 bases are TGTGCCAGCGAGGACAGGTCGAACTATGGCTACACCTTC. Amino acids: CASEDRSNYGYTF.

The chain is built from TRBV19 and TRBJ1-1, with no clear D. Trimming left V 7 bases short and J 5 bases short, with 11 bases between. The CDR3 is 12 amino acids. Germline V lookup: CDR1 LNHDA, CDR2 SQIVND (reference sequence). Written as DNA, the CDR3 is TGTGCCAGTACTAGCCCGATGACTGAAGCTTTCTTT. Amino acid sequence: CASTSPMTEAFF.

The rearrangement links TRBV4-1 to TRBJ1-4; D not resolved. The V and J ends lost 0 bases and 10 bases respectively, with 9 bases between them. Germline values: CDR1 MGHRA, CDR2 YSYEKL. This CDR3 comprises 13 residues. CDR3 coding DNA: TGCGCCAGCAGCCAAGAGGGAACGGGAAAACTGTTTTTT. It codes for CASSQEGTGKLFF.

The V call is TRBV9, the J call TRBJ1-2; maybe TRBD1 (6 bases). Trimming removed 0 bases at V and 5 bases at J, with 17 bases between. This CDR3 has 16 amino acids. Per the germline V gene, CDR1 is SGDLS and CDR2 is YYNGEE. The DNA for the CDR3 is TGTGCCAGCAGCGTAGCTACCGGTGGTACAGGGTATGGCTACACCTTC. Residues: CASSVATGGTGYGYTF.